These 12 T cell receptor beta chains were all obtained from the same sample, sequenced in a study of T cell changes during pregnancy in multiple sclerosis. Sequenced by immunoSEQ multiplex PCR; TCRdb stores in-frame clones only, minus some. Among approximately 50,000 clones listed, 92% were seen once. Sample: CD4+ T cells from peripheral blood mononuclear cells, taken after pregnancy. All receptors come from a female donor with multiple sclerosis, enrolled in a pregnancy study.

In its sample, this clone was seen once. The chain links TRBV7-8 to TRBJ2-2, with 12 nucleotides matching TRBD2. J was trimmed by 7 bases and V by 4 bases; bases with no gene match: 4. CDR1 is SGHVS, CDR2 FQNEAQ, per germline. The length of the CDR3 is 15 residues. CDR3 residues: CASSSASGRVGELFF. CDR3 DNA: TGTGCCAGCAGCTCGGCTAGCGGGAGGGTCGGGGAGCTGTTTTTT.

V is TRBV5-5 and J is TRBJ2-1; TRBD2 matches 8 bases. V lost 1 base, J lost 9 bases, and 12 bases stayed unmatched. The CDR3 contains 16 residues. CDR1 is SGHKS and CDR2 is YYEKEE in the germline V gene (reference sequence). DNA of the CDR3: TGTGCCAGCAGCTTGAGGTTAGCGGGGCCAATGGGTGAGCAGTTCTTC. It encodes CASSLRLAGPMGEQFF.

This clone occurred a few times. V is TRBV15 and J is TRBJ1-2, with 7 nucleotides matching TRBD1. Per the germline V gene, CDR1 is LNHNV and CDR2 is YYDKDF (reference sequence). This CDR3 is built from 14 residues. V gave up 1 base and J gave up 3 bases; unmatched junction bases: 2. CDR3 residues: CATSRGGTDYGYTF. The CDR3 DNA sequence: TGTGCCACCAGCAGAGGCGGGACAGACTATGGCTACACCTTC.

The gene calls are TRBV19 and TRBJ1-3, with D tentatively TRBD1 (6 bases). Germline CDR1 LNHDA, CDR2 SQIVND (reference sequence). This CDR3 comprises 15 residues. With 6 bases removed from V and 4 bases from J, the gap between germline ends came to 16 bases. CDR3: CASSKTGRPGNTIYF. CDR3 in DNA: TGTGCCAGTAGCAAGACAGGCCGTCCAGGAAACACCATATATTTT.

V is TRBV5-1 and J is TRBJ2-1; 7 nucleotides match TRBD2. The CDR3 extends over 16 amino acids. The V and J ends lost 4 bases and 0 bases, in that order; junction bases with no gene match: 7. The germline V gene encodes CDR1 SGHRS and CDR2 YFSETQ. CDR3 sequence (DNA): TGCGCCAGCAGCCCCGGGGACTATAGCTCCTACAATGAGCAGTTCTTC. Protein: CASSPGDYSSYNEQFF.

The rearrangement uses TRBV18 and TRBJ2-7; D perhaps matches TRBD2 (5 bases). Germline V gene lookup returns CDR1 KGHSH and CDR2 LQKENI. This CDR3 comprises 13 residues. Trimming removed 3 bases at V and 2 bases at J, with 8 bases between. CDR3 sequence (DNA): TGTGCCAGCTCACCCTCGGAGGCCTACGAGCAGTACTTC. It translates to CASSPSEAYEQYF.

V gene TRBV30 combines with J gene TRBJ2-7, with 8 bases that match TRBD1. Trimming cost V 3 bases and J 0 bases; bases outside gene matches: 7. The CDR3 spans 15 residues. Germline V gene data show CDR1 as GTSNPN and CDR2 as SVGIG (reference sequence). The DNA for the CDR3 is TGTGCCTGGAGGGCCCGACAGGGGAGCTCCTACGAGCAGTACTTC. Amino acids: CAWRARQGSSYEQYF.

This clone showed up just once. This chain uses TRBV7-2 with TRBJ2-3, with 12 bases aligning to TRBD2. The germline V gene encodes CDR1 SGHTA and CDR2 FQGNSA. CDR3 length equals 17 residues. Trimming cost V 5 bases and J 2 bases; bases outside gene matches: 8. The DNA for the CDR3 is TGTGCCAGCAGCCATGCTAGCGGGAGGGCCGTCACAGATACGCAGTATTTT. Translated: CASSHASGRAVTDTQYF.

This chain's CDR3 is CASSLGRAMNTEAFF. The CDR3 nucleotides are TGCGCCAGCAGCTTGGGGAGGGCGATGAACACTGAAGCTTTCTTT. The V gene is TRBV5-1, the J gene TRBJ1-1; no clear D. This CDR3 has 15 residues. The germline CDR1 and CDR2 sequences are SGHRS and YFSETQ. V was pared by 0 bases and J by 0 bases, with 9 bases between.

V usage is TRBV14 and J usage is TRBJ2-5; 13 bases align to TRBD2. J gave up 2 bases and V 7 bases, and 7 bases lay outside the gene matches. The CDR3 spans 16 residues. Per germline, CDR1 SGHDN and CDR2 FVKESK. CDR3 DNA: TGTGCCAGCACGGGACTAGCGGGGCCCAATCAAGAGACCCAGTACTTC. Protein: CASTGLAGPNQETQYF.

In the case of this clone: At one end the junction does not follow the germline gene, possibly because of a read error. The sample contains more than one DNA sequence encoding this CDR3. CDR3 sequence: CASSEGWGQSNYGYTF. The CDR3 region has the DNA TGCGCCAGCAGTGAGGGTTGGGGACAGAGTAACTATGGCTACACCTTC. J is TRBJ1-2 and V is TRBV6-1, with 7 bases matching TRBD1. The germline gives CDR1 MNHNS, CDR2 SASEGT. The CDR3 runs to 16 residues.

The J gene is TRBJ2-3, the V gene TRBV30; D might be TRBD2 (6 bases). The germline CDR1 and CDR2 sequences are GTSNPN and SVGIG (reference sequence). This CDR3 is built from 14 residues. Deletions cut 0 bases from V and 6 bases from J, with 13 bases between. The DNA of the CDR3 is TGTGCCTGGAGTGTACCGGAGGGAACGGATACGCAGTATTTT. Its protein product is CAWSVPEGTDTQYF.